This T cell receptor beta chain appears in the sequencing data of a study of cytomegalovirus exposure and HLA in healthy donors (dated 2017 in TCRdb). For context, the study as a whole: An earlier analysis of some 600 of the donors reported over 250 Gb of sequence data and around 120 million unique TCR beta sequences obtained from roughly 170 million T cells. An early release covering 550 to 650 HLA-typed donors comprised approximately 300 gigabases of sequencing data and 85 million to 100 million unique TCR sequences. Of the 300 to 500 genotyped donors, 81% were placed in the genetic ancestry cluster associated with self-reported Caucasian donors. The study aimed to test whether cataloging public T cell receptors could reveal signatures of past pathogen exposure. The T cell repertoires of about 700 subjects were profiled by immunosequencing and related to cytomegalovirus serostatus. A separate validation cohort of about 110 different subjects was used in addition to the approximately 640-subject first cohort. To predict cytomegalovirus infection status, the study combined high-throughput TCR immunosequencing, statistical association of individual TCRs with disease status, and machine learning. To study patterns of TCR occurrence, a later analysis re-analyzed previously published TCR beta repertoires from 666 donors and added high-resolution HLA genotyping. The later analysis used no new phenotypic data to find candidate immune exposures, relying instead on TCR beta sequences and their occurrence across donors. In an earlier analysis of roughly 540 of the donors, high-throughput TCR beta sequencing was used to judge whether each TCR beta V gene segment behaved as functional or pseudogenic. Donor age, sex, ethnicity and CMV serostatus were collected together with the repertoire data. In a later genetic analysis, genome-wide SNP genotypes for about 55% of the roughly 700 donors were used, and that subset was treated as a discovery cohort. All discovery cohort repertoires had been generated using a single sequencing platform. Class I and class II HLA loci were covered by the typing at four-digit resolution. The number of typed donors differed by locus: roughly 620-640 for A, B, C, DRB1 and DQB1; 522 for DQA1; approximately 600 for DPA1; and roughly 450 for DPB1. Several DR-DQ haplotypes were handled as single units for association and clustering, since linkage in the cohort was strong. Across around 400 genotyped donors of the cohort, an average of roughly 200,000 unique TCR beta nucleotide sequences per donor were sequenced, and roughly a sixth of those sequences were non-productive.

Sequences SGHRS (CDR1) and YFSETQ (CDR2) are obtained from the germline V gene. Trimming takes 0 bases off V and 10 bases off J; junction bases not matched to a gene: 9. Reading from cysteine to phenylalanine, the CDR3 counts 15 amino acids. CDR3 DNA is the only sequence kept; it has 45 bases, read in frame from the first base. In total, 666 healthy bone marrow donors made up the cohort. All cohort members were sampled while nominally healthy, although unrecorded immune exposures were likely present. The donor was CMV seronegative and was included in the group of a few hundred seronegative cohort members. Every donor gave a peripheral blood sample, and the peripheral blood mononuclear cells from that sample were used for TCR beta sequencing. The Qiagen DNeasy Blood Extraction Kit was used to extract genomic DNA from the blood cell samples. Concerning this clone itself: It has no known antigen specificity. Per-base qualities were not stored, and no clone one base away is much larger.

To prepare the library, the immunoSEQ multiplex PCR assay was applied. For the multiplex PCR, a mixture combining 60 forward primers for TCR Vbeta segments and 13 reverse primers for TCR Jbeta segments was used. Amplification of the CDR3 region of rearranged TCR beta genes was performed with a multiplex PCR assay on genomic DNA. Amplified TCR beta libraries were sequenced as 87-base-pair reads on the Illumina HiSeq System. On the authors' methods: A later analysis counted about 82 million unique TCR beta chains across the 650 to 800 repertoires, and around 12 million of these chains were shared by at least two donors. To remove PCR and sequencing errors, raw reads were error-corrected and collapsed into unique sequences using a nearest-neighbor algorithm that merged closely related sequences. To assign V, D and J gene segments, CDR3 sequences were aligned to IMGT reference sequences. For a sequence to be retained, a match of at least six nucleotides to both a V gene segment and a J gene segment was required. Rearrangements were classified as productive when the CDR3 lacked stop codons and remained in frame with V and J, and all other rearrangements were classified as non-productive. Following IMGT convention, CDR3 was defined as the stretch from the second conserved V-encoded cysteine up to the conserved J-encoded phenylalanine. In an earlier analysis of around 600 of the donors, sequences lacking an unambiguous match to a single V gene segment were excluded. In an earlier analysis of several hundred of the donors, V segments were called functional above 56.7% productive rearrangements and were called segregating when the between-donor standard deviation exceeded 5%. A statistical classification framework was built to diagnose cytomegalovirus status from the catalog of TCR beta chain sequences. In a later analysis, V and J genes were assigned by comparing TCR nucleotide sequences against IMGT/GENE-DB human TR gene sequences. The TCRdist pipeline was used in a later analysis to assign CDR3 sequences and most-parsimonious VDJ recombination scenarios. In a later analysis, every TCR beta chain was defined by the combination of its CDR3 amino acid sequence and its V-gene family, and reads without a unique V-gene family were dropped. To address suspected cross-contamination and a sequencing artifact, a later analysis removed several hundred highly shared, low-generation-probability nucleotide sequences. In a later analysis, a clonal expansion index for each public chain was calculated from normalized within-repertoire ranks of inferred template counts. A later analysis computed generation probabilities with a VDJ recombination model fitted to out-of-frame rearrangements, and checked the results against IGoR. In a later analysis, TCR-TCR, TCR-HLA and TCR-CMV co-occurrence was scored with hypergeometric tests, and a repertoire-size bias correction was applied to TCR pairs. In a later analysis, false discovery rates were estimated by permuting HLA or CMV assignments 20 times. In a later analysis, co-occurring TCRs were grouped using DBSCAN, with TCRdist sequence similarity added in when clustering inside HLA-allele-positive subsets. For co-occurrence clustering, repertoires with fewer than 30,000 or more than 120,000 public chains were excluded, along with roughly 5 repertoires with anomalous nucleotide sharing. TCRdb obtained this table from immuneACCESS and retained in-frame rearrangements with V and J assigned. These tables miss some clones; where compared with another copy, unresolved V genes account for less than half of the shortfall, and the remainder is unexplained. V and J calls and clone size come straight from that table; D and trimming were deduced from the DNA. The sample has approximately 150,000 clones on record, approximately 62% of them singletons. In total, the top ten clones hold approximately 1.5% of the sample.

Findings and caveats that apply to the study as a whole: Several of the top co-occurrence clusters appeared to be linked to parvovirus B19, influenza, CMV and Epstein-Barr virus, according to a later analysis. The cohort was sequenced for TCR beta chains only, and without alpha or paired-chain data the features that could be detected were limited. A later analysis found that TCR association rates varied across HLA loci, with DRB1 alleles showing the most associated TCRs and HLA-C alleles the fewest. Sequencing depth was assumed to be roughly uniform across donors in the presence/absence analyses, though that assumption may not hold. The earlier analysis of fewer than 750 of the donors excluded roughly 17 rarely observed V segments, including chromosome 9 orphons, because counts were too low. V-gene and J-gene trimming of TCR beta chains was associated with a missense DCLRE1C variant in a later genetic analysis, and the association was replicated in an independent cohort. In both the original and validation cohorts, the classifier was reported to diagnose cytomegalovirus status with high specificity and sensitivity. Compared with equally common non-associated chains, HLA-associated TCR beta chains in a later analysis were more clonally expanded and had lower generation probabilities. Assigning TCR associations to individual alleles was difficult when HLA alleles, especially DR and DQ, strongly co-occurred. A further reported finding was that TCR beta sequences accurately predicted the HLA-A and HLA-B alleles for most subjects in the first cohort. Because HLA typing was unavailable for some donors at each locus, only the typed subset was used in association tests. Most CMV-associated TCR beta chains appeared to be HLA-restricted in a later analysis, and the HLA associations seemed to be driven largely by CMV exposure. A total of some 180 TCR beta chains were listed by the study as associated with cytomegalovirus. In a later genetic analysis, fewer N-insertions in productive TCRs were reported among donors in an Asian-associated ancestry cluster than the roughly 640-donor mean. Because the 87-base-pair reads could not distinguish some IMGT-functional V segments, including TRBV6-2 and TRBV6-3, those segments were excluded. A later analysis associated around 16,000 TCR beta sequences with specific HLA alleles at a false discovery rate of 0.05. The only immune exposure information available for the cohort was CMV serostatus. Broadly in line with IMGT annotations, most TCR beta V segments showed up in productive rearrangements about 87% or about 30% of the time in an earlier analysis of 450 to 750 of the donors. The authors suggested that the approach could potentially be generalized to other disease states and immunological phenotypes. Linkage disequilibrium might explain the correlated functional status among segregating V segments, but an unknown experimental factor could not be excluded. Most TCR sequences were seen in very few donors, while some public TCRs were found in many individuals. In vitro tests confirmed that a few of the cytomegalovirus-associated TCR beta chains recognize cytomegalovirus antigens. A cluster of highly shared sequence variants was judged likely to represent a technical artifact of the sequencing pipeline.

Input material: PBMCs. The V gene is TRBV5-1 and the J gene is TRBJ1-4; TRBD1 lines up with 7 middle nucleotides. This receptor was taken from a man in his fifties or sixties in good health and CMV-seronegative. The CDR3 protein: CASSLDLHRGGKLFF. The DNA reads as follows: TGCGCCAGCAGCTTGGATCTCCACAGGGGCGGAAAACTGTTTTTT.